The TCR beta chain under discussion was sequenced for a study of blood T cell repertoires in COVID-19. For the study at large: Sites in the United States, Italy and Spain provided acute and convalescent COVID-19 samples.

The data were produced by immunoSEQ multiplex PCR, yet TCRdb's version contains in-frame clones alone and is incomplete. The sample has some 270,000 clones; roughly 85% are singletons. Grouping used clinical history reported by participants in a survey and questionnaire. Exposed volunteers were people who met a COVID-19 case within 2 weeks before study entry. This CDR3 comprises 14 residues. In germline, CDR1 is MNHEY, CDR2 SMNVEV (reference sequence). The ends were cut back, 6 bases at V and 0 bases at J, with 11 bases in the middle. The specimen sequenced was PBMCs or T cells enriched from blood (not recorded which). The TCR comes from a woman aged 50 to 60 who had been exposed to COVID-19. The genes are TRBV27 and TRBJ1-1, with D possibly TRBD1 on 5 matching bases. As DNA, the CDR3 is TGTGCCAGCAGACCCTCAGGGCTGAACACTGAAGCTTTCTTT. Its translation: CASRPSGLNTEAFF.